This T cell receptor (beta chain) was captured by sequencing in a study of CD8 T cells in ankylosing spondylitis. Points from the study as a whole: For ankylosing spondylitis blood, a TCR beta motif of fewer than 10 highly homologous variants appeared characteristic. Reportedly, significant enrichment of disease-linked clones occurred in matched ankylosing spondylitis synovial fluid. Clones linked with disease were CD8+ and fairly uncommon in the peripheral blood.

This clonotype was seen many times. Its target is not known. By quantitative 5'-RACE with molecular barcodes, the TCR beta libraries were made. Via MiXCR, TCRdb re-called the 5' RACE reads, giving one row per CDR3 protein. Here the sample spans about 540,000 distinct CDR3 sequences, roughly 13% being singletons. Sequencing was done on a sample of blood, either unsorted or a sorted T cell fraction (not recorded which). The source is a male donor with ankylosing spondylitis.

CDR3 sequence: CATLTGSYNEQFF. The CDR3 nucleotides read TGTGCCACCCTGACAGGTTCCTACAATGAGCAGTTCTTC. The rearrangement links TRBV7-9 to TRBJ2-1, with D perhaps matching TRBD1 (6 bases). CDR3 length equals 13 residues. The ends were cut back, 10 bases at V and 1 base at J, with 11 bases in the middle. Germline V gene data show CDR1 as SEHNR and CDR2 as FQNEAQ (reference sequence).